This T cell receptor (beta chain) was obtained from a study of T cell changes during pregnancy in multiple sclerosis. CDR1 is WSHSY and CDR2 is SAAADI in the germline V gene. The CDR3 spans 14 residues. V lost 6 bases to trimming and J lost 0 bases, with 8 bases between them. Repertoires were generated with immunoSEQ multiplex PCR, while TCRdb's copy carries only in-frame clones and drops some. Of roughly 40,000 clones in the sample, around 90% were seen once. The specimen was CD4+ T cells from peripheral blood mononuclear cells, collected in the first trimester of pregnancy. The TCR originated in a female donor with multiple sclerosis, enrolled in a pregnancy study. The chain links TRBV10-2 to TRBJ2-2; unclear D gene. The CDR3 coding sequence is TGCGCCAGCAGGCCGCAGTCGAACACCGGGGAGCTGTTTTTT. This gives the protein CASRPQSNTGELFF.